The 12 T cell receptor beta chains in this list originate from one sample, sequenced in a study of molecular identifiers for immune sequencing clone quantification. TCRdb reanalysed the PCR reads using MiXCR and keeps one entry per CDR3 protein. The sample lists around 94,000 distinct CDR3 sequences, 30% to 35% seen once, with 9% to 10% in the top ten. The sequencing input was naive CD8+ T cells from blood, with Jurkat cell RNA spiked in. Subset in this sample: FACS-sorted CD8+CD4-CCR7+CD45RA+ naive T cells. The receptors stem from a human donor in good health. Some libraries in this study had Jurkat cell RNA spiked in.

This clonotype was recorded at least ten times. The chain employs TRBV6-5 and TRBJ2-2; 7 nucleotides match TRBD1. The trim removed 6 bases at V and 0 bases at J, leaving 10 bases unmatched. The CDR3 totals 17 residues. Germline CDR1 is MNHEY and CDR2 is SVGAGI. CDR3 sequence (DNA): TGTGCCAGCAGCCATTTTTCCGGGACAGCGAACACCGGGGAGCTGTTTTTT. Protein product: CASSHFSGTANTGELFF.

On this clonotype: The conserved phenylalanine or tryptophan is not found at the CDR3 terminus, so this likely reflects a read error. The chain is built from TRBV7-2 and TRBJ2-3; D gene unclear. The CDR3 spans 16 residues. CDR1 SGHTA and CDR2 FQGNSA come from the germline V gene. V gave up 1 base and J gave up 2 bases, with 13 bases separating them. CDR3 protein: CASSLVLGIPTDTQYY. Here the CDR3 DNA reads TGTGCCAGCAGCTTAGTCCTGGGGATCCCCACAGATACGCAGTATTAT.

This clonotype was seen at least ten times. CDR3 DNA: TGCGCCAGCAGCCAAGTCAGGGACATATGGAACGGGGAGCTGTTTTTT. This sequence encodes CASSQVRDIWNGELFF. V is TRBV4-1 and J is TRBJ2-2; perhaps TRBD1 as D (6 bases). V was trimmed by 1 base and J by 7 bases, leaving 16 bases between them. This CDR3 contains 16 residues. Per the germline V gene, CDR1 is MGHRA and CDR2 is YSYEKL.

This clonotype turned up a few times. The V and J genes are TRBV12-3 or TRBV12-4 and TRBJ2-5; 7 bases are a match to TRBD1. V dropped 5 bases and J dropped 1; count of bases not matched to a gene: 4. The length of the CDR3 is 14 residues. CDR3 coding DNA: TGTGCCAGCAGTACCCGGGACAGCCAAGAGACCCAGTACTTC. Translated, it gives CASSTRDSQETQYF.

This rearrangement joins TRBV29-1 to TRBJ2-1; D remains unclear. Trimming left V 4 bases short and J 0 bases short, with 10 bases between. CDR1 is SQVTM and CDR2 is ANQGSEA in the germline V gene. This CDR3 has 14 amino acids. Here the CDR3 reads CSVGWGGSYNEQFF. The CDR3, as DNA: TGCAGCGTTGGTTGGGGTGGCTCCTACAATGAGCAGTTCTTC.

This clonotype was observed a few times. The chain joins TRBV4-3 to TRBJ2-3, with D unresolved. The CDR3 length is 15 residues. V lost 0 bases to trimming and J lost 6 bases, with 13 bases between them. Germline CDR1 and CDR2: LGHNA and YSLEER. The CDR3 DNA reads TGCGCCAGCAGCCAAGAAAGAAGTTCCCCTGATACGCAGTATTTT. As protein: CASSQERSSPDTQYF.

This clonotype was recorded a few times. The V and J genes are TRBV7-9 and TRBJ2-1, with unresolved D. The CDR3 has 14 amino acids. CDR1 is SEHNR and CDR2 is FQNEAQ in the germline V gene (reference sequence). Deletions cut 0 bases from V and 5 bases from J, with 8 bases between. CDR3: CASSLAMFHNEQFF. The CDR3 DNA follows: TGTGCCAGCAGCTTAGCGATGTTCCACAATGAGCAGTTCTTC. Looking up the rest from reference TRBV7-9 and TRBJ2-1 gives the full variable domain: DTGVSQNPRHKITKRGQNVTFRCDPISEHNRLYWYRQTLGQGPEFLTYFQNEAQLEKSRLLSDRFSAERPKGSFSTLEIQRTEQGDSAMYLCASSLAMFHNEQFFGPGTRLTVL.

The chain links TRBV28 to TRBJ2-7; D may be TRBD1 (6 bases). The V gene's germline CDR1 is MDHEN and CDR2 SYDVKM. The CDR3 consists of 15 residues. Trimming shortened V by 6 bases and J by 1 base, and 16 bases separated the two germline ends. CDR3 coding DNA: TGTGCCAGCAGATGGGGTCCGGGACAATCCTACGAGCAGTACTTC. Translated: CASRWGPGQSYEQYF.

There are a few counts of this clonotype. The chain links TRBV14 to TRBJ1-3; the D is unclear. The CDR3 is 11 amino acids. The germline V gene encodes CDR1 SGHDN and CDR2 FVKESK. Between the trimmed V and J ends, which lost 5 bases and 4 bases, there was a span of 3 bases. The CDR3 DNA reads as TGTGCCAGCAGCTCCGGAAACACCATATATTTT. The encoded protein is CASSSGNTIYF. Full variable domain (outside the CDR3, taken from reference TRBV14 and TRBJ1-3): EAGVTQFPSHSVIEKGQTVTLRCDPISGHDNLYWYRRVMGKEIKFLLHFVKESKQDESGMPNNRFLAERTGGTYSTLKVQPAELEDSGVYFCASSSGNTIYFGEGSWLTVV.

The J gene is TRBJ2-7, the V gene TRBV12-3 or TRBV12-4; 7 bases agree with TRBD1. This CDR3 has 14 amino acids. V lost 4 bases, J lost 2 bases, and 5 bases stayed unmatched. Written as DNA, the CDR3 is TGTGCCAGCAGTTCCCGGGACAGCACCTACGAGCAGTACTTC. This sequence encodes CASSSRDSTYEQYF.

As to this clonotype: A junction end diverges from the germline sequence, so it may reflect a read error. The CDR3 nucleotides read TGTGTCAGCAGCTCAGGGACAGTGGAGCAAGAGACCCAGTACTTC. It specifies CVSSSGTVEQETQYF. The chain uses TRBV7-9 and TRBJ2-5; 7 nucleotides agree with TRBD1. The CDR3 runs to 15 residues. The germline gives CDR1 SEHNR, CDR2 FQNEAQ (reference sequence).

V is TRBV27 and J is TRBJ2-7; the D gene is possibly TRBD2 (6 bases). The germline gives CDR1 MNHEY, CDR2 SMNVEV (reference sequence). The germline V and J ends were trimmed by 2 bases and 2 bases, with 13 bases remaining between them. The CDR3 is made up of 15 amino acids. CDR3: CASSLVLAETYEQYF. In nucleotides, the CDR3 is TGTGCCAGCAGTTTAGTACTAGCTGAAACCTACGAGCAGTACTTC.